Listed below are T cell receptor beta chains from one sample, sequenced in a study of T cell changes during pregnancy in multiple sclerosis. Produced via immunoSEQ multiplex PCR; TCRdb's table is partial and in-frame only. There are some 53,000 clones in the sample; roughly 92% occur only once, and roughly 0.25% lies in the top ten. The sample in question was CD4+ T cells from peripheral blood mononuclear cells, obtained in the third trimester of pregnancy. Every receptor here comes from a female donor with multiple sclerosis, enrolled in a pregnancy study. The CDR3 runs from the conserved cysteine through the conserved F or W. The D gene is left open where the match is weak. Not every row has a clone size; where given, it reads once, few, many or a size class.

J	D	size	V	DNA	CDR3
TRBJ2-7	NA	NA	TRBV21-1	TGTGCCAGCAGCAAAGTCGGGGTATACGAGCAGTACTTC	CASSKVGVYEQYF
TRBJ1-1	NA	NA	TRBV30	TGTGCCTGGAGTGTACGGGGTGGCACTGAAGCTTTCTTT	CAWSVRGGTEAFF
TRBJ2-7	NA	NA	TRBV27	TGTGCCAGCAAACGGGAAGGCGGGCTTAGCTCCTACGAGCAGTACTTC	CASKREGGLSSYEQYF
TRBJ1-4	TRBD1	NA	TRBV29-1	TGCAGCGTGGGACAGGGGGGGAATGAAAAACTGTTTTTT	CSVGQGGNEKLFF
TRBJ2-5	NA	few	TRBV10-3	TGTGCCATCAGTGAGTCCGGAGGAGGAGAGACCCAGTACTTC	CAISESGGGETQYF
TRBJ1-3	NA	NA	TRBV4-1	TGCGCCAGCAGCCAAGTCGGGAGGGACACTCATCGAAACACCATATATTTT	CASSQVGRDTHRNTIYF
TRBJ2-2	TRBD2	NA	TRBV6-6	TGTGCCAGCAGTTACGGGGCAGGGAGGGGAACCGGGGAGCTGTTTTTT	CASSYGAGRGTGELFF
TRBJ2-7	TRBD2	NA	TRBV30	TGTGCCTGGAGTGTTTTCGAACTAGCGGGGGGACTATCCTACGAGCAGTACTTC	CAWSVFELAGGLSYEQYF
TRBJ2-1	NA	NA	TRBV27	TGTGCCAGCAGCGGGGTGGATGAGCAGTTCTTC	CASSGVDEQFF
TRBJ2-7	NA	NA	TRBV27	TGTGCCAGCAGTCCCACTAGAATCTCCGAGCAGTACTTC	CASSPTRISEQYF
TRBJ2-1	NA	NA	TRBV4-2	TGTGCCAGCAGCCCCGAGAGGTTAGGAGAAGCGGACAATGAGCAGTTCTTC	CASSPERLGEADNEQFF
TRBJ1-1	NA	few	TRBV7-2	TGTGCCAGCAGCTCAAGGGGCGATACTGAAGCTTTCTTT	CASSSRGDTEAFF
TRBJ1-2	NA	NA	TRBV4-1	TGCGCCAGCAGCCAAGGTAGGGGGGGAGGCTACACCTTC	CASSQGRGGGYTF
TRBJ2-1	NA	NA	TRBV12-2	TGTGCAAGTCGCTTACGAGCGGGAGGGCCATGCAATGAGCAGTTCTTC	CASRLRAGGPCNEQFF
TRBJ2-2	TRBD1	NA	TRBV7-4	TGTGCCAGGGACAGGGGGCCTCACACCGGGGAGCTGTTTTTT	CARDRGPHTGELFF
TRBJ1-2	NA	NA	TRBV19	TGTGCCAGTAGGGAAGGACTTCGGCGCGGTGGCTACACCTTC	CASREGLRRGGYTF
TRBJ1-3	NA	NA	TRBV6-6	TGTGCCAGCAGTTACCCCGTAGGAGGGGCTGGAAACACCATATATTTT	CASSYPVGGAGNTIYF
TRBJ2-7	TRBD1	NA	TRBV10-1	TGCGCCAGCAGTGTGGGACAGGGGGCCCCTTACGAGCAGTACTTC	CASSVGQGAPYEQYF
TRBJ2-7	NA	NA	TRBV25-1	TGTGCCAGCAGTGGGCCAGGTGAAGAGCAGTACTTC	CASSGPGEEQYF
TRBJ2-3	TRBD1	NA	TRBV7-9	TGTGCCAGCAGCTTAGGAGGATGGGACAGGGGAACAGATACGCAGTATTTT	CASSLGGWDRGTDTQYF
TRBJ2-1	NA	NA	TRBV15	TGTGCCACCAGCAGAGATCGGAGTTTAGGCGAGCAGTTCTTC	CATSRDRSLGEQFF
TRBJ2-2	TRBD1	NA	TRBV27	TGTGCCAGCAGTTCGATCCGGGACAGGGTAAACACCGGGGAGCTGTTTTTT	CASSSIRDRVNTGELFF
TRBJ1-1	NA	NA	TRBV29-1	TGCAGCGTTGTCATGGACAAGGTGAACACTGAAGCTTTCTTT	CSVVMDKVNTEAFF
TRBJ2-3	NA	NA	TRBV7-9	TGTGCCAGCAGCTTGCGGGGTAGCACAGATACGCAGTATTTT	CASSLRGSTDTQYF
TRBJ1-1	NA	NA	TRBV5-1	TGCGCCAGCAGCTTGCAGACAGTTCAGAACACTGAAGCTTTCTTT	CASSLQTVQNTEAFF
TRBJ1-5	NA	NA	TRBV28	TGTGCCAGCAGTTTAGTAGCGGGGGGCAATCAGCCCCAGCATTTT	CASSLVAGGNQPQHF
TRBJ1-1	TRBD1	NA	TRBV9	TGTGCCAGCAGCAAAGGACAGGGGAACACTGAAGCTTTCTTT	CASSKGQGNTEAFF
TRBJ2-7	NA	NA	TRBV14	TGTGCCAGCAGCCAAAGGTGGGCTCTGGTTTACGAGCAGTACTTC	CASSQRWALVYEQYF
TRBJ2-5	NA	NA	TRBV7-5	TGTGTCAGAACCCTAAGGTCAGGGGTTCAAGAGACCCAGTACTTC	CVRTLRSGVQETQYF
TRBJ2-1	NA	NA	TRBV7-2	TGTGCCAGCAGCCCCCCTGGGAGGAATGAGCAGTTCTTC	CASSPPGRNEQFF
TRBJ1-2	NA	NA	TRBV7-2	TGTGCCAGCAGCTTAGATGCAGGGATGAACTATGGCTACACCTTC	CASSLDAGMNYGYTF
TRBJ2-2	TRBD2	NA	TRBV6-4	TGTGCCAGCAGGGGCGATAGCGGGGGCCCCGGGGAGCTGTTTTTT	CASRGDSGGPGELFF
TRBJ1-3	NA	NA	TRBV18	TGTGCCAGCTCACCAGCCGGAGGCACACAAAACACCATATATTTT	CASSPAGGTQNTIYF
TRBJ1-2	NA	NA	TRBV6-1	TGTGCCAGCAGTGAACTCCAGAAATATGGCTACACCTTC	CASSELQKYGYTF
TRBJ1-5	NA	NA	TRBV18	TGTGCCAGCTCATACAACAGCTATAGCAATCAGCCCCAGCATTTT	CASSYNSYSNQPQHF
TRBJ1-1	TRBD1	NA	TRBV5-1	TGCGCCAGCAGCGTTGACAGGGGGCGGACTGAAGCTTTCTTT	CASSVDRGRTEAFF
TRBJ2-7	NA	NA	TRBV19	TGTGCCAGTAGCAATGGGGGGACAGTCTACGAGCAGTACTTC	CASSNGGTVYEQYF
TRBJ1-1	NA	NA	TRBV25-1	TGTGCCAGCAGTGAATCCTACAGCGAAGCTTTCTTT	CASSESYSEAFF
TRBJ2-1	TRBD1	NA	TRBV6-5	TGTGCCAGCAGTTCTGGGGACAGACACAATGAGCAGTTCTTC	CASSSGDRHNEQFF
TRBJ1-3	NA	NA	TRBV30	TGTGCCTGGACTTCTCTCCGTGGAAACACCATATATTTT	CAWTSLRGNTIYF
TRBJ1-2	NA	NA	TRBV5-1	TGCGCCAGCAGCTTAGAGGGGGTCAATGGCTACACCTTC	CASSLEGVNGYTF
TRBJ2-3	NA	NA	TRBV5-4	TGTGCCAGCAGCCACCGGGCAGATACGCAGTATTTT	CASSHRADTQYF
TRBJ1-5	NA	NA	TRBV28	TGTGCCAGCAGTTTATCAGCAGGGCGGCAGCCCCAGCATTTT	CASSLSAGRQPQHF
TRBJ2-1	NA	NA	TRBV11-3	TGTGCCAGCAGCCGAATCCTAGGAAGTGAGCAGTTCTTC	CASSRILGSEQFF
TRBJ2-7	TRBD2	NA	TRBV6-1	TGTGCCAGCAGCTCGAGCGGGGGGCTTCGGGACGAGCAGTACTTC	CASSSSGGLRDEQYF
TRBJ2-3	NA	NA	TRBV5-6	TGTGCCAGCAGCTTCAGGTCGGTCAGGGGCACAGATACGCAGTATTTT	CASSFRSVRGTDTQYF
TRBJ2-2	NA	NA	TRBV5-6	TGTGCCAGCAGCTTGGGGGGCGGGGGCCGCTCCACCGGGGAGCTGTTTTTT	CASSLGGGGRSTGELFF
TRBJ1-1	NA	NA	TRBV19	TGTGCCAGTAGTATAGATCCTATTAGGAGTACTGAAGCTTTCTTT	CASSIDPIRSTEAFF